The 11 T cell receptor beta chains in this list originate from one sample, sequenced in a study of T cell changes during pregnancy in multiple sclerosis. Some clones are missing from TCRdb's copy, which holds only in-frame ones; the method was immunoSEQ multiplex PCR. The sample lists tens of thousands of clones, approximately 92% seen once, with less than 3.5% in the top ten. This specimen was peripheral blood, taken in the third trimester of pregnancy. The receptors shown here come from a female donor in good health, enrolled as a control in a pregnancy study.

The V gene is TRBV27, the J gene TRBJ2-1; 7 bases agree with TRBD1. This CDR3 has 16 residues. CDR1 is MNHEY and CDR2 is SMNVEV in the germline V gene (reference sequence). V lost 6 bases and J lost 5; bases outside the gene matches: 13. The CDR3 bases are TGTGCCAGCAGCCCAGATTGGGACAGATATAACAATGAGCAGTTCTTC. This sequence encodes CASSPDWDRYNNEQFF.

This chain uses TRBV20-1 with TRBJ2-7, with D hard to call. This CDR3 has 11 residues. Germline V gives CDR1 DFQATT, CDR2 SNEGSKA (reference sequence). Trimming shortened V by 5 bases and J by 0 bases, and 5 bases separated the two germline ends. CDR3 in amino acids: CSAPSSYEQYF. CDR3 DNA: TGCAGTGCTCCGTCCTCCTACGAGCAGTACTTC.

The rearrangement uses TRBV6-5 and TRBJ2-1; 10 bases align to TRBD1. Germline CDR1 reads MNHEY; CDR2 reads SVGAGI. Trimming cost V 7 bases and J 8 bases; bases outside gene matches: 8. CDR3 length: 14 amino acids. The DNA for the CDR3 is TGTGCCAGCATCGGACAGGGGGGTGACTATGAGCAGTTCTTC. Translating gives CASIGQGGDYEQFF.

The chain combines TRBV29-1 with TRBJ2-2, with TRBD2 matching over 8 bases. Germline loops: CDR1 SQVTM, CDR2 ANQGSEA. The CDR3 sequence is 17 residues long. With 1 base clipped from V and 3 bases from J, the junction kept 10 bases outside the gene matches. The CDR3 reads CSVEGVASGRDTGELFF. DNA of the CDR3: TGCAGCGTTGAAGGAGTGGCTAGCGGGCGGGACACCGGGGAGCTGTTTTTT.

V and J are TRBV4-1 and TRBJ1-5; TRBD1 matches 7 bases. In germline, CDR1 is MGHRA, CDR2 YSYEKL. The CDR3 covers 15 residues. J was trimmed by 3 bases and V by 2 bases; bases with no gene match: 4. Here the CDR3 DNA reads TGCGCCAGCAGCCAAACGGGACAGAACAATCAGCCCCAGCATTTT. This sequence encodes CASSQTGQNNQPQHF.

The chain links TRBV2 to TRBJ1-5; TRBD1 might be the D (5 bases). This CDR3 contains 16 residues. V lost 5 bases, J lost 6 bases, and 20 bases lay in between. In germline, CDR1 is SNHLY, CDR2 FYNNEI. CDR3 protein: CASSPPAGTPGQPQHF. CDR3 DNA sequence: TGTGCCAGCAGTCCTCCCGCCGGGACTCCTGGTCAGCCCCAGCATTTT.

This chain connects TRBV5-1 to TRBJ2-7; D might be TRBD2 (5 bases). CDR3 length equals 13 residues. CDR1 and CDR2 (germline): SGHRS, YFSETQ. V gave up 4 bases and J gave up 4 bases, with 12 bases separating them. CDR3 nucleotide sequence: TGCGCCAGCAGCCCGAACCGGGGTTACGAGCAGTACTTC. Residues: CASSPNRGYEQYF.

V is TRBV4-1 and J is TRBJ1-1, with D uncertain. This CDR3 is built from 14 residues. V dropped 2 bases and J dropped 1 base, with 8 bases sitting between them. Germline V lookup: CDR1 MGHRA, CDR2 YSYEKL. As DNA, the CDR3 is TGCGCCAGCAGCCAAATCGAGGGGAACACTGAAGCTTTCTTT. This gives the protein CASSQIEGNTEAFF.

This clone was seen a single time. Compared with germline, one end of the junction differs, possibly owing to a read error. The CDR3 DNA sequence: TGTAGGACCGGAGGGAATCAGCCCCAGCATTTT. Translated: CRTGGNQPQHF. V is TRBV20-1 and J is TRBJ1-5; D not certain. CDR1 and CDR2 (germline): DFQATT, SNEGSKA (reference sequence). The CDR3 is made up of 11 amino acids.

This clone came up once. The rearrangement links TRBV28 to TRBJ2-3; TRBD2 matches 7 bases. The CDR3 has 14 amino acids. Germline lookup yields CDR1 MDHEN and CDR2 SYDVKM. V lost 5 bases and J lost 6; bases outside the gene matches: 8. The CDR3 DNA reads as TGTGCCAGCAGTCACAGGACTAGTTTGGATACGCAGTATTTT. Protein: CASSHRTSLDTQYF.

CDR3 DNA: TGTGCCAGCAGCCCCCTCGGGACAGGGTTCACCGGGGAGCTGTTTTTT. Amino acid sequence: CASSPLGTGFTGELFF. V and J are TRBV28 and TRBJ2-2; 9 bases are a match to TRBD1. The germline gives CDR1 MDHEN, CDR2 SYDVKM. J was trimmed by 4 bases and V by 6 bases; bases with no gene match: 9. The CDR3 has 16 residues.